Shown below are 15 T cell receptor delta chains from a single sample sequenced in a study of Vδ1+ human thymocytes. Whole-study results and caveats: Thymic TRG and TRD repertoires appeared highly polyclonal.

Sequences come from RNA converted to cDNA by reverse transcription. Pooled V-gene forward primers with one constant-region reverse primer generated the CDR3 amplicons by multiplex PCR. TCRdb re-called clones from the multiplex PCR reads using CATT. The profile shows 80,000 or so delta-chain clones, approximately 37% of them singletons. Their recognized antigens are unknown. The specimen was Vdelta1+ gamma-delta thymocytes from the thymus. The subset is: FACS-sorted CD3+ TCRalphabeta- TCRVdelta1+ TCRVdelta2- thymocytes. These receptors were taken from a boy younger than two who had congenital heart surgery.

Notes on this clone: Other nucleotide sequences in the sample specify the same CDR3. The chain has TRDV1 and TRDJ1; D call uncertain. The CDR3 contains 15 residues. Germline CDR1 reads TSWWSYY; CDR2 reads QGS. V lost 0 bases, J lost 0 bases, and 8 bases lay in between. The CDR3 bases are TGTGCTCTTGGGGAACTAGGCGGATACACCGATAAACTCATCTTT. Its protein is CALGELGGYTDKLIF.

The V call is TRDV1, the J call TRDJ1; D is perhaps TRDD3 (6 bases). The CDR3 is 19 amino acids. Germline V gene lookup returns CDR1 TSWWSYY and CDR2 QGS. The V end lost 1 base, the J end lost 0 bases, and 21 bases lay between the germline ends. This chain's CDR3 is CALGERPSRDWEYTDKLIF. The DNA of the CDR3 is TGTGCTCTTGGGGAACGTCCCTCTAGGGACTGGGAGTACACCGATAAACTCATCTTT.

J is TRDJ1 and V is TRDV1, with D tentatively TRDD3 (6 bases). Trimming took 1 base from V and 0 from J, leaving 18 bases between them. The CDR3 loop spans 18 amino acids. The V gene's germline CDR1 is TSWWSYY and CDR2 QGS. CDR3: CALGERTLGAPYTDKLIF. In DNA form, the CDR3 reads TGTGCTCTTGGGGAACGGACGTTGGGGGCCCCGTACACCGATAAACTCATCTTT.

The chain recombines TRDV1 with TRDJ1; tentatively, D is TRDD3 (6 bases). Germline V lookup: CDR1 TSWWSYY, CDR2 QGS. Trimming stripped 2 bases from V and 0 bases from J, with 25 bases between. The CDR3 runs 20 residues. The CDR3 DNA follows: TGTGCTCTTGGGGAAGGGTATCTAATCCGGGGGACCCTTTACACCGATAAACTCATCTTT. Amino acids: CALGEGYLIRGTLYTDKLIF.

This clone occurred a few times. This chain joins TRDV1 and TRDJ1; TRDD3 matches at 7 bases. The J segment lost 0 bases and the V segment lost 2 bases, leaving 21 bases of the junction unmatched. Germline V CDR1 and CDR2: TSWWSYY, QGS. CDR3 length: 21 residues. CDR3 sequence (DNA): TGTGCTCTTGGGGAAATCAAGCCTACCGGGGGGATGGGTCGTTACACCGATAAACTCATCTTT. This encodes CALGEIKPTGGMGRYTDKLIF.

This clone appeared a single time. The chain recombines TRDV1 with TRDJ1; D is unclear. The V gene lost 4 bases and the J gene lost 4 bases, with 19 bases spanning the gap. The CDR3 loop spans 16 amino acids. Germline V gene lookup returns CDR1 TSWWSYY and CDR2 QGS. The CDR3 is CALGAKRGLRRDKLIF. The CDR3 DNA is TGTGCTCTTGGGGCTAAGCGTGGCCTGCGGCGCGATAAACTCATCTTT.

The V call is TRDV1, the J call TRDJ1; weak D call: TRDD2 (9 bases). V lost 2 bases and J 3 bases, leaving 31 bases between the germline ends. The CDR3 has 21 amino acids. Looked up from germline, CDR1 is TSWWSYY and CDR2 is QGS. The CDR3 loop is CALGEFRLPTWDTRPSDKLIF. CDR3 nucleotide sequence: TGTGCTCTTGGGGAATTCCGCCTTCCTACTTGGGATACGCGACCGTCCGATAAACTCATCTTT.

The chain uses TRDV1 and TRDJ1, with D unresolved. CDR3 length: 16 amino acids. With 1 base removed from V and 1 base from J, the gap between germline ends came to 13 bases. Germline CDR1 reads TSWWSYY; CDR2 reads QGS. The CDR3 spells CALGEPHSDCTDKLIF. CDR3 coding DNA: TGTGCTCTTGGGGAACCTCATTCCGACTGCACCGATAAACTCATCTTT.

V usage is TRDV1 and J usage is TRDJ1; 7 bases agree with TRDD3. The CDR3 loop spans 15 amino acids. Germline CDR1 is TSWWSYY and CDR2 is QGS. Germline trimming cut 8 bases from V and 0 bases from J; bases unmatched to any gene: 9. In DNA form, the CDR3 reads TGTGCTCTTAGTGGGATACTGGGTTACACCGATAAACTCATCTTT. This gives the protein CALSGILGYTDKLIF.

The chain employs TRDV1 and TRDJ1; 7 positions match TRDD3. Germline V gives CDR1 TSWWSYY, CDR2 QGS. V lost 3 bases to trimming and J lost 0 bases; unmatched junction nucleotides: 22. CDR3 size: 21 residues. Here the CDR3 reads CALGDSIISGGFPLYTDKLIF. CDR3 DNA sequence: TGTGCTCTTGGGGACTCCATCATTTCTGGGGGGTTCCCCCTGTACACCGATAAACTCATCTTT.

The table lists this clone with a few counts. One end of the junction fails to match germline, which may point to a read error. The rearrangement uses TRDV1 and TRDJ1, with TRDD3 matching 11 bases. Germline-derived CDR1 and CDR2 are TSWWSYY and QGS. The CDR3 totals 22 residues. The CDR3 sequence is CALGEPFPRVGILGDNTDRLIF. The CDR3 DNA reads TGTGCTCTTGGGGAACCTTTCCCAAGGGTGGGTATACTGGGGGATAACACCGATAGACTCATCTTT.

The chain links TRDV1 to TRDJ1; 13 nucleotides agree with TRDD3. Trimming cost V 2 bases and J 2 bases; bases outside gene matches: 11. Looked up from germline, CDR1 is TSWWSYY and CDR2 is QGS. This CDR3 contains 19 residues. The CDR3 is CALGERTGGYAKRTDKLIF. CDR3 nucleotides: TGTGCTCTTGGGGAAAGAACTGGGGGATACGCAAAAAGGACCGATAAACTCATCTTT.

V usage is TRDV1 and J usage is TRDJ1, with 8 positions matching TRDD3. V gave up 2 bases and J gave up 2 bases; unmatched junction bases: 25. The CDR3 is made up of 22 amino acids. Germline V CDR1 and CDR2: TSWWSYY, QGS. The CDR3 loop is CALGERASRGTGGPSPTDKLIF. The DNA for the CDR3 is TGTGCTCTTGGGGAAAGAGCCTCCCGGGGTACTGGGGGCCCTTCCCCAACCGATAAACTCATCTTT.

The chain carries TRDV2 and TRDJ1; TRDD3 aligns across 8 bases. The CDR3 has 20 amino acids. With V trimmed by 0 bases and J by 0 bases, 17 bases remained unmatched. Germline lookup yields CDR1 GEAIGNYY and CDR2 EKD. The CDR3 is CACDTDWGSYWGLYTDKLIF. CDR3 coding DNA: TGTGCCTGTGACACCGATTGGGGCTCTTACTGGGGGCTTTACACCGATAAACTCATCTTT.

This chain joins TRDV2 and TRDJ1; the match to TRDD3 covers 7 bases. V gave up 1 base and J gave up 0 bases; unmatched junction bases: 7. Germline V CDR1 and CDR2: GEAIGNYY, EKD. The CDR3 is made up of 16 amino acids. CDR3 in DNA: TGTGCCTGTGACACTTCTGGGGGCTCTTACACCGATAAACTCATCTTT. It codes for CACDTSGGSYTDKLIF.